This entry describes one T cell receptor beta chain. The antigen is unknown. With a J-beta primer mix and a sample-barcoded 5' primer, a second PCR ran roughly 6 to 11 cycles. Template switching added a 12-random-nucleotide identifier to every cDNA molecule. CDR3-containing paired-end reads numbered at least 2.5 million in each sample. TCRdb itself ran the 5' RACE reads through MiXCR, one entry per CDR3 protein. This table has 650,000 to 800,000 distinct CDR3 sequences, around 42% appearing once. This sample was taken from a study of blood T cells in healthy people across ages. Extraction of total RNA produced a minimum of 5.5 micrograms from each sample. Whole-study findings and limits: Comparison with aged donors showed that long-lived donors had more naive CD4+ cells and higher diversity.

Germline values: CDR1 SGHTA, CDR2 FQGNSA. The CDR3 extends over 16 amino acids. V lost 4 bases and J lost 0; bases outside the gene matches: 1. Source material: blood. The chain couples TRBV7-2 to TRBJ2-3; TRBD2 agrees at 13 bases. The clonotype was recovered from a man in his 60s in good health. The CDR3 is CASSSTSGGSTDTQYF. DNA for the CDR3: TGTGCCAGCAGCTCGACTAGCGGGGGGAGCACAGATACGCAGTATTTT.